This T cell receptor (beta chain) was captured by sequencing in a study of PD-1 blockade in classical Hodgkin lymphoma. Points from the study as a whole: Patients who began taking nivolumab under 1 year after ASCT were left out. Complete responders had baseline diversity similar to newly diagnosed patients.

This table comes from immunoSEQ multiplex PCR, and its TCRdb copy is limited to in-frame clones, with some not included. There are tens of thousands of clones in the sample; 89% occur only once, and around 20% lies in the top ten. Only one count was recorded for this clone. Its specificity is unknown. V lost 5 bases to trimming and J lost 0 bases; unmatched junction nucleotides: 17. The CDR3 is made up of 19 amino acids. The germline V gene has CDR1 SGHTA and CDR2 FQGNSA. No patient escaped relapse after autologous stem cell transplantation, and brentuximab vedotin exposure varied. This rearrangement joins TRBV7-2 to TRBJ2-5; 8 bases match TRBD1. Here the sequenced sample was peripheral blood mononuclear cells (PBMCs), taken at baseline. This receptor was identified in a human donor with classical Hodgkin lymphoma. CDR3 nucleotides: TGTGCCAGCAGCCTCCGACAGGGGCCCTCGACCTCGTACCAAGAGACCCAGTACTTC. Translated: CASSLRQGPSTSYQETQYF.